This T cell receptor beta chain was retrieved from a study of blood T cell repertoires in COVID-19. The wider study: PBMCs, B-cell-depleted T cells, or T cells were the source of the cDNA or gDNA that made up the material.

The sample holds many counts of this clone. Methods used by the authors: Reference gene primers were amplified, and this amplification served to estimate nucleated cell counts. Sequenced by immunoSEQ multiplex PCR; TCRdb stores in-frame clones only, minus some. For V, J and clone size, that table is used; D and trimming come from the DNA. The sample has over 35,000 clones; roughly four fifths are singletons. V lost 4 bases and J lost 1, with 12 bases in between. The germline V gene encodes CDR1 KGHDR and CDR2 SFDVKD. The CDR3 totals 16 residues. This receptor was identified in a human donor with acute or convalescent COVID-19. The donor label of this sample is uncertain. The chain employs TRBV24-1 and TRBJ2-2, with a possible D match to TRBD1 (6 bases). Sequencing used peripheral blood. DNA for the CDR3: TGTGCCACCAGTGACCCAGACAGGCAGAACACCGGGGAGCTGTTTTTT. Translating gives CATSDPDRQNTGELFF.